The 27 T cell receptor beta chains below all came from one sample that was sequenced in a study of vaccination and CD4 T cells after COVID-19 (dated by TCRdb to the early 2020s). The sample's treatment or condition label, in plain terms: roughly ten-day PBMC culture with coronavirus spike peptide pools or control peptides (ViraFEST assay). The library relied on PCR. Reads for this sample came from an Illumina iSeq 100. DNA from cultured CD4+ T cells was subjected to TCR sequencing with the Oncomine TCR Beta short-read assay at the Johns Hopkins FTIC core. TCRdb passed the public sequencing reads through fastp at Q25 and MiXCR, retaining productive beta sequences. Identical CDR3 proteins give one entry, which carries the most common genes and DNA. The sample includes fewer than 25,000 distinct CDR3 sequences, with about 38% observed a single time. The top ten constitute approximately 14% of the sample.

Their recognized antigens are unknown. Sequencing used cultured CD4+ T cells from blood. The receptors originated from a human donor with COVID-19.

The chain joins TRBV10-3 to TRBJ1-1; perhaps TRBD1 as D (6 bases). Per the germline V gene, CDR1 is ENHRY and CDR2 is SYGVKD. V was clipped by 6 bases and J by 7 bases, with 9 bases between them. CDR3 length: 11 amino acids. The CDR3 spells CAIRDSLEAFF. The CDR3 DNA sequence: TGTGCCATCAGGGACAGTCTTGAAGCTTTCTTT.

J is TRBJ1-1 and V is TRBV20-1; a possible D gene is TRBD1 (5 bases). The CDR3 totals 11 residues. Germline V gives CDR1 DFQATT, CDR2 SNEGSKA (reference sequence). The CDR3 here is CSNRRGTEAFF. CDR3 in DNA: TGCTCGAACAGGCGGGGGACTGAAGCTTTCTTT.

The rearrangement joins TRBV12-3 or TRBV12-4 to TRBJ2-2; tentative D call: TRBD2 (7 bases). V gave up 1 base and J gave up 1 base, with 10 bases separating them. The CDR3 has 16 residues. DNA for the CDR3: TGTGCCAGCAGTTTAGGGGGGGGCCGGAACACCGGGGAGCTGTTTTTT. Its translation: CASSLGGGRNTGELFF.

This chain joins TRBV6-1 and TRBJ2-3, with 10 bases aligning to TRBD2. The V gene end was trimmed by 4 bases and the J gene end by 2 bases; junction bases not matched to a gene: 18. Germline lookup yields CDR1 MNHNS and CDR2 SASEGT. The CDR3 length is 20 residues. CDR3 protein: CASSGIDRGLAGGLTDTQYF. DNA of the CDR3: TGTGCCAGCAGTGGAATAGACAGGGGATTAGCGGGAGGCCTCACAGATACGCAGTATTTT.

Regarding this clonotype: The junction shows a germline mismatch at one end, possibly a read error. The genes are TRBV12-3 or TRBV12-4 and TRBJ2-7; 10 bases align to TRBD2. The CDR3 contains 14 residues. The CDR3 loop is CASSLAGGPYEQYF. The CDR3 region has the DNA TGTGCCAGCAGCTTAGCGGGGGGTCCCTACGAGCAGTACTTC.

The V and J genes are TRBV7-9 and TRBJ2-3; 13 bases map to TRBD2. The CDR3 contains 17 residues. V lost 5 bases, J lost 5 bases, and 10 bases stayed unmatched. Per germline, CDR1 SEHNR and CDR2 FQNEAQ (reference sequence). CDR3 protein: CASSPRGLAGRGDTQYF. The CDR3 DNA reads TGTGCCAGCAGCCCGCGGGGACTAGCGGGGAGGGGAGATACGCAGTATTTT.

This chain uses TRBV28 with TRBJ2-5; no firm D call. V lost 6 bases, J lost 2 bases, and 7 bases lay in between. CDR3 size: 12 residues. Looked up from germline, CDR1 is MDHEN and CDR2 is SYDVKM. CDR3 loop: CASSQSQETQYF. The CDR3 coding sequence is TGTGCCAGCAGCCAGAGTCAAGAGACCCAGTACTTC.

This sequence joins TRBV6-2 or TRBV6-3 and TRBJ2-7; D is uncertain. This CDR3 contains 15 residues. Germline CDR1 is MNHEY and CDR2 is SVGEGT. V lost 5 bases to trimming and J lost 5 bases, with 19 bases between them. CDR3 nucleotides: TGTGCCAGCAGTCGGCCGCCCCACTCCCTCCACGAGCAGTACTTC. Its translation: CASSRPPHSLHEQYF.

This clonotype turned up a few times. The CDR3 is CSARVEAGNYGYTF. DNA of the CDR3: TGCAGTGCTAGAGTCGAAGCAGGGAACTATGGCTACACCTTC. The V gene is TRBV20-1, the J gene TRBJ1-2, with D maybe TRBD1 (5 bases). The V gene lost 1 base and the J gene lost 2 bases, with 11 bases spanning the gap. The CDR3 contains 14 residues. Per germline, CDR1 DFQATT and CDR2 SNEGSKA (reference sequence).

This chain joins TRBV11-3 and TRBJ2-4, with 8 nucleotides matching TRBD1. J was trimmed by 9 bases and V by 5 bases; bases with no gene match: 6. CDR3 length: 13 residues. CDR1 and CDR2 (germline): SGHNT, YENEEA. This CDR3 reads CASSLGQGGIQYF. CDR3 in DNA: TGTGCCAGCAGCCTCGGACAGGGAGGCATTCAGTACTTC.

The chain's CDR3 is CASKSDRGFNQPQHF. DNA for the CDR3: TGTGCCAGCAAGTCCGACAGGGGCTTCAATCAGCCCCAGCATTTT. This rearrangement joins TRBV6-1 to TRBJ1-5; 8 bases map to TRBD1. There are 15 residues in the CDR3. Germline CDR1 MNHNS, CDR2 SASEGT. Germline trimming cut 7 bases from V and 3 bases from J; bases unmatched to any gene: 8.

The V gene is TRBV12-3 or TRBV12-4, the J gene TRBJ2-1, with 11 bases identical to TRBD2. The junction had 16 bases not matched to a gene; V was cut back by 4 bases and J by 8 bases. The CDR3 has 18 residues. The CDR3: CASSWASGGKSSNYEQFF. The CDR3, as DNA: TGTGCCAGCAGTTGGGCTAGCGGGGGGAAGTCGTCTAACTATGAGCAGTTCTTC.

V usage is TRBV5-6 and J usage is TRBJ2-5; TRBD2 is a possible D gene (5 bases). The CDR3 is made up of 14 amino acids. Germline V lookup: CDR1 SGHDT, CDR2 YYEEEE. V lost 3 bases, J lost 4 bases, and 13 bases lay in between. The DNA for the CDR3 is TGTGCCAGCAGCTCCCCGAGAGGGCTAGAGACCCAGTACTTC. This translates into CASSSPRGLETQYF.

V is TRBV30 and J is TRBJ1-3, with D perhaps matching TRBD1 (6 bases). This CDR3 has 15 amino acids. Per germline, CDR1 GTSNPN and CDR2 SVGIG (reference sequence). Trimming removed 0 bases from V and 1 base from J, with 10 bases in between. The CDR3, as DNA: TGTGCCTGGAGTGTTGTACAGGGTTCTGGAAACACCATATATTTT. Translated, it gives CAWSVVQGSGNTIYF.

This chain uses TRBV12-3 or TRBV12-4 with TRBJ2-3; D gene ambiguous. The CDR3 covers 13 residues. Trimming shortened V by 5 bases and J by 0 bases, and 6 bases separated the two germline ends. The CDR3 DNA reads as TGTGCCAGCAGTATCCTAAGCACAGATACGCAGTATTTT. This codes for CASSILSTDTQYF.

J is TRBJ2-3 and V is TRBV12-3 or TRBV12-4, with D possibly TRBD1 on 5 matching bases. The CDR3 runs to 15 residues. Trimming shortened V by 7 bases and J by 3 bases, and 17 bases separated the two germline ends. CDR3 bases: TGTGCCAGCACCCCCATAGGTCACAGGACAGATACGCAGTATTTT. Its translation: CASTPIGHRTDTQYF.

V usage is TRBV6-1 and J usage is TRBJ1-2; D remains unclear. Trimming removed 3 bases at V and 2 bases at J, with 13 bases between. Germline values: CDR1 MNHNS, CDR2 SASEGT. The CDR3 length is 15 residues. The CDR3 reads CASSDNHKGNYGYTF. The CDR3 DNA is TGTGCCAGCAGTGACAATCACAAAGGCAACTATGGCTACACCTTC.

The sample holds a few counts of this clonotype. The gene calls are TRBV7-9 and TRBJ1-6; TRBD1 might be the D (6 bases). Germline values: CDR1 SEHNR, CDR2 FQNEAQ (reference sequence). V was trimmed by 1 base and J by 10 bases, leaving 14 bases between them. The CDR3 runs 15 residues. The CDR3 DNA sequence: TGTGCCAGCAGCTTAGGTGAGGGGGGTTGGTCACCCCTCCACTTT. This gives the protein CASSLGEGGWSPLHF.

This clonotype was seen more than once but under ten times. This chain uses TRBV5-8 with TRBJ2-7, with D unresolved. Germline loops: CDR1 SGHTS, CDR2 YDEGEE. The CDR3 is 14 amino acids. V lost 0 bases, J lost 4 bases, and 11 bases lay in between. The CDR3 protein is CASSLGPGPYEQYF. CDR3 in DNA: TGTGCCAGCAGCTTGGGACCGGGCCCGTACGAGCAGTACTTC.

A single count supports this clonotype. The chain combines TRBV19 with TRBJ2-1; 8 positions agree with TRBD1. Trimming took 7 bases from V and 5 from J; bases not matched to a gene: 4. CDR3 size: 13 residues. Germline V CDR1 and CDR2: LNHDA, SQIVND (reference sequence). In DNA form, the CDR3 reads TGTGCCAGTAAGAGACAGGGGCACAATGAGCAGTTCTTC. Protein sequence: CASKRQGHNEQFF. Together with reference TRBV19 and TRBJ2-1, the CDR3 gives the full variable domain: DGGITQSPKYLFRKEGQNVTLSCEQNLNHDAMYWYRQDPGQGLRLIYYSQIVNDFQKGDIAEGYSVSREKKESFPLTVTSAQKNPTAFYLCASKRQGHNEQFFGPGTRLTVL.

The rearrangement uses TRBV5-4 and TRBJ2-1; D remains ambiguous. The CDR3 is 14 residues long. Germline V gene lookup returns CDR1 SGHNT and CDR2 YYREEE (reference sequence). V lost 4 bases and J 2 bases, leaving 10 bases between the germline ends. CDR3 nucleotide sequence: TGTGCCAGCAGCGCGGCCCGGACCTACAATGAGCAGTTCTTC. Its translation: CASSAARTYNEQFF. Looking up the rest from reference TRBV5-4 and TRBJ2-1 gives the full variable domain: ETGVTQSPTHLIKTRGQQVTLRCSSQSGHNTVSWYQQALGQGPQFIFQYYREEENGRGNFPPRFSGLQFPNYSSELNVNALELDDSALYLCASSAARTYNEQFFGPGTRLTVL.

Worth noting for this clonotype: At one of its ends the junction is not consistent with the germline gene, which may arise from a read error. V and J are TRBV7-2 and TRBJ1-1; D might be TRBD1 (6 bases). CDR1 SGHTA and CDR2 FQGNSA come from the germline V gene. CDR3 length: 14 residues. The CDR3 sequence: CASSLAGHPPEAFF. As DNA, the CDR3 is TGTGCCAGCAGTTTAGCGGGACATCCTCCTGAAGCTTTCTTT.

This clonotype was seen only a few times. This chain connects TRBV28 to TRBJ1-2; D possibly corresponds to TRBD1 (5 bases). In germline, CDR1 is MDHEN, CDR2 SYDVKM. This CDR3 has 14 amino acids. Between the trimmed V and J ends, which lost 4 bases and 2 bases, there was a span of 11 bases. The CDR3 sequence: CASSSGRLNYGYTF. The CDR3 DNA reads as TGTGCCAGCAGTTCGGGACGGTTAAACTATGGCTACACCTTC.

The chain recombines TRBV7-2 with TRBJ1-4, with a possible D match to TRBD1 (6 bases). The CDR3 contains 15 residues. Trimming removed 5 bases at V and 3 bases at J, with 13 bases between. The germline CDR1 and CDR2 sequences are SGHTA and FQGNSA. CDR3 nucleotides: TGTGCCAGCAGCCCGTACAGGGCCTCTAATGAAAAACTGTTTTTT. This encodes CASSPYRASNEKLFF.

There are a few counts of this clonotype. This chain joins TRBV25-1 and TRBJ2-3; 8 bases are shared with TRBD1. V dropped 4 bases and J dropped 10; count of bases not matched to a gene: 4. Germline values: CDR1 MGHDK, CDR2 SYGVNS. CDR3 size: 12 residues. The CDR3 is CASSALDRAQYF. The CDR3 DNA is TGTGCCAGCAGTGCGTTGGACAGGGCGCAGTATTTT.

This clonotype was observed a few times. J is TRBJ1-1 and V is TRBV6-5; D is ambiguous. Trimming removed 4 bases from V and 1 base from J, with 10 bases in between. Looked up from germline, CDR1 is MNHEY and CDR2 is SVGAGI. This CDR3 comprises 14 residues. The CDR3 loop is CASSSQTANTEAFF. The CDR3 DNA reads as TGTGCCAGCAGTTCCCAGACCGCGAACACTGAAGCTTTCTTT.

The chain is built from TRBV7-2 and TRBJ1-2, with no clear D. The V end lost 1 base, the J end lost 1 base, and 4 bases lay between the germline ends. CDR1 and CDR2 (germline): SGHTA, FQGNSA. This CDR3 is 13 amino acids long. The CDR3 DNA sequence: TGTGCCAGCAGCTTAGAGCGTAACTATGGCTACACCTTC. Its translation: CASSLERNYGYTF.